This entry lists 8 T cell receptor beta chains sequenced from one sample in a study of T cell repertoires in aging, cancer and after chemotherapy. A mixed TRB-A/B primer pool amplified rearranged TRB by multiplex touch-down PCR. TCRdb re-derived calls from the multiplex PCR reads in MiXCR, one entry per CDR3 protein. The sample consists of more than 1,300 distinct CDR3 sequences, about a fifth of them appearing once. TCR beta rearrangements were amplified from peripheral blood genomic DNA. Sequenced sample: blood. Receptors were obtained from a human donor with a solid tumor.

In this sample, this clonotype is medium-sized (0.01 to 0.1%). The rearrangement uses TRBV5-1 and TRBJ2-4, with D possibly being TRBD1 (6 bases). Trimming stripped 4 bases from V and 7 bases from J, with 18 bases between. CDR1 is SGHRS, CDR2 YFSETQ, per germline. This CDR3 is built from 15 residues. CDR3 sequence: CASSPRPTGLNIQYF. The CDR3, as DNA: TGCGCCAGCAGCCCCCGGCCGACAGGTCTGAACATTCAGTACTTC.

V usage is TRBV5-4 and J usage is TRBJ1-2; 10 bases are a match to TRBD1. Germline CDR1 is SGHNT and CDR2 is YYREEE (reference sequence). Unmatched junction bases numbered 3, after V lost 0 bases and J lost 7 bases. The CDR3 covers 14 residues. The CDR3 is CASSLGQGASGYTF. The CDR3 DNA reads as TGTGCCAGCAGCTTGGGACAGGGGGCCAGTGGCTACACCTTC.

This clonotype turned up a few times. A read error may explain this, as a much larger clone is one base away. The rearrangement uses TRBV24-1 and TRBJ2-7; 10 bases fit TRBD1. The CDR3 has 18 residues. The germline V gene has CDR1 KGHDR and CDR2 SFDVKD. The V and J ends lost 4 bases and 4 bases, in that order; junction bases with no gene match: 15. The CDR3 DNA sequence: TGTGCCACCAGTGACCCGGGACAGGGGAGCATCAGACATTACGAGCAGTACGTC. Translated, it gives CATSDPGQGSIRHYEQYV.

This clonotype has just a few counts. Possible read error: a much larger clone is one base away. This sequence joins TRBV30 and TRBJ2-7; D call uncertain. The CDR3 has 12 amino acids. The germline CDR1 and CDR2 sequences are GTSNPN and SVGIG (reference sequence). DNA for the CDR3: TGTGCCTGGGGCCAAGGTTCCTACGGGCAGTACTTC. Protein product: CAWGQGSYGQYF.

This clonotype qualifies as medium-sized. This chain links TRBV27 with TRBJ2-7; D is unresolved. The V end was cut by 5 bases, the J end by 4 bases, with 24 bases between. The germline CDR1 and CDR2 sequences are MNHEY and SMNVEV (reference sequence). The CDR3 extends over 17 amino acids. This chain's CDR3 is CASSKISFRIEPYEQYF. The CDR3 DNA follows: TGTGCCAGCAGTAAAATCTCGTTCAGGATCGAACCTTACGAGCAGTACTTC.

In its sample, this clonotype is medium-sized (0.01 to 0.1%). The rearrangement uses TRBV19 and TRBJ2-3; the match to TRBD2 covers 13 bases. Trimming cost V 1 base and J 1 base; bases outside gene matches: 5. CDR3 length equals 18 residues. The germline gives CDR1 LNHDA, CDR2 SQIVND (reference sequence). CDR3 in amino acids: CASSIGGTSGKRTDTQYF. Here the CDR3 DNA reads TGTGCCAGTAGTATAGGAGGGACTAGCGGGAAACGCACAGATACGCAGTATTTT.

This clonotype is deemed medium-sized. The J gene is TRBJ1-2, the V gene TRBV19, with unresolved D. The CDR3 spans 15 residues. V was clipped by 5 bases and J by 12 bases, with 25 bases between them. The germline gives CDR1 LNHDA, CDR2 SQIVND (reference sequence). The chain's CDR3 is CASSPITPRTDVHTF. DNA for the CDR3: TGTGCCAGTAGTCCGATTACCCCCAGGACGGACGTACACACCTTC. Together with reference TRBV19 and TRBJ1-2, the CDR3 gives the full variable domain: DGGITQSPKYLFRKEGQNVTLSCEQNLNHDAMYWYRQDPGQGLRLIYYSQIVNDFQKGDIAEGYSVSREKKESFPLTVTSAQKNPTAFYLCASSPITPRTDVHTFGSGTRLTVV.

The V call is TRBV24-1, the J call TRBJ2-2; 10 positions agree with TRBD1. The CDR3 spans 17 residues. Germline assignment: CDR1 KGHDR and CDR2 SFDVKD. Unmatched junction bases numbered 8, after V lost 3 bases and J lost 5 bases. In DNA, the CDR3 is TGTGCCACCAGTGATGCCGGCCGGGACAGGGGTACCGGGGAGCTGTTTTTT. This translates into CATSDAGRDRGTGELFF.